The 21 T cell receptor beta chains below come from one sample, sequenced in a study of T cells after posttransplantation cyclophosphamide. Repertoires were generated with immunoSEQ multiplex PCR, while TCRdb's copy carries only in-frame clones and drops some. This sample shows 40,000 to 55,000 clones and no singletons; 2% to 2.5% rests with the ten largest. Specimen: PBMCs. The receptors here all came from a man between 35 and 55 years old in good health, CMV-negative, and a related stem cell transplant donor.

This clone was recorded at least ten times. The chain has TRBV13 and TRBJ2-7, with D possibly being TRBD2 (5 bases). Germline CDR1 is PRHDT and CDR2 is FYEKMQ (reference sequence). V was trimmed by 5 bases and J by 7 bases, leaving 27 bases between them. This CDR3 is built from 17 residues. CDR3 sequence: CASSPALAAPFLGEQYF. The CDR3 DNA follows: TGTGCCAGCAGCCCTGCTCTAGCCGCCCCGTTTCTCGGGGAGCAGTACTTC.

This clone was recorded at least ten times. The CDR3 here is CASNGQLGETQYF. The CDR3 DNA is TGTGCCAGCAACGGACAGTTGGGGGAGACCCAGTACTTC. The chain has TRBV5-6 and TRBJ2-5; the D gene is possibly TRBD1 (6 bases). Germline lookup yields CDR1 SGHDT and CDR2 YYEEEE. The CDR3 covers 13 residues. The V and J ends lost 6 bases and 5 bases respectively, with 14 bases between them.

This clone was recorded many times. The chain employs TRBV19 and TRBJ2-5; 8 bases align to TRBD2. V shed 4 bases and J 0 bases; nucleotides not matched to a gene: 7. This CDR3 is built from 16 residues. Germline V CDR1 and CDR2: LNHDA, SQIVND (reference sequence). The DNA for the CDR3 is TGTGCCAGTAGTACGGGGGGGACACCGTACCAAGAGACCCAGTACTTC. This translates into CASSTGGTPYQETQYF.

The CDR3 here is CASSVGQGGSPLHF. DNA for the CDR3: TGTGCCAGCAGTGTGGGACAGGGCGGATCACCCCTCCACTTT. The rearrangement links TRBV2 to TRBJ1-6, with 9 bases lining up with TRBD1. This CDR3 has 14 amino acids. CDR1 and CDR2 (germline): SNHLY, FYNNEI. V was clipped by 4 bases and J by 10 bases; unmatched bases: 5.

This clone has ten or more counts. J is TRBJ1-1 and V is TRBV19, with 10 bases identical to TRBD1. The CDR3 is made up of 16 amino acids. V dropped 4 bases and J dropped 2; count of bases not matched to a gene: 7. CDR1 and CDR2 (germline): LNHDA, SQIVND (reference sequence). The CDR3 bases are TGTGCCAGTAGTAGAGACAGGGGGCGATCCAACACTGAAGCTTTCTTT. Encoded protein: CASSRDRGRSNTEAFF.

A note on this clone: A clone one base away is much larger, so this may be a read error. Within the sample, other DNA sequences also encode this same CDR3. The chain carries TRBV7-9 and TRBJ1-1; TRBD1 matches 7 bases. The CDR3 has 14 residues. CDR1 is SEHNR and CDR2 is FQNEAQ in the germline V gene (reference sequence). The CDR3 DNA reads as TGTGCCAGCAGCCCCAGTAGGGGGCTTGCTGAGGCTTTCTTT. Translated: CASSPSRGLAEAFF.

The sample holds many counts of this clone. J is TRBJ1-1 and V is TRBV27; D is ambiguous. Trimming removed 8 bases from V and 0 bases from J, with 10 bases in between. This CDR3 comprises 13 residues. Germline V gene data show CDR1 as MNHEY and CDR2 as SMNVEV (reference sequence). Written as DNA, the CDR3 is TGTGCCAGCCTTTGGCTGGTGAACACTGAAGCTTTCTTT. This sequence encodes CASLWLVNTEAFF.

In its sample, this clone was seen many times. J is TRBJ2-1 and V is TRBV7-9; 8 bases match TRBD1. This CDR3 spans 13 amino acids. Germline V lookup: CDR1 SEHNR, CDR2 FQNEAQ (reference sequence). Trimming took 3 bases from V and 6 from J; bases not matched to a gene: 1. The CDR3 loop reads CASSFTGGNEQFF. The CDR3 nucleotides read TGTGCCAGCAGCTTCACAGGGGGCAATGAGCAGTTCTTC.

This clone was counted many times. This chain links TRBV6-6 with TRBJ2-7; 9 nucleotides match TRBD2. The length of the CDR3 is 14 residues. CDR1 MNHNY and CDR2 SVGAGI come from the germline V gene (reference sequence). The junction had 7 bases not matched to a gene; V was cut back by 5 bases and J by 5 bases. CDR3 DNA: TGTGCCAGCAGTGACGCGGGGGGGACCGACGAGCAGTACTTC. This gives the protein CASSDAGGTDEQYF.

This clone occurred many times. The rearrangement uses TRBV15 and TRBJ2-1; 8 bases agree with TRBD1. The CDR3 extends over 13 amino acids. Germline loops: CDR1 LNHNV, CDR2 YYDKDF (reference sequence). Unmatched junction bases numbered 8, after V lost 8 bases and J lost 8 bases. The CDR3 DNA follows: TGTGCCACCCAGGACAGGGAGTATGATGAGCAGTTCTTC. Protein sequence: CATQDREYDEQFF.

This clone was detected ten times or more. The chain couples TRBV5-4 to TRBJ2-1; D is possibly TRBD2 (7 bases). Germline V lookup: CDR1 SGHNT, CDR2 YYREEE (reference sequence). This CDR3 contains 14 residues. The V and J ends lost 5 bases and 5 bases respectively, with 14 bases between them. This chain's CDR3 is CASRPGGGDNEQFF. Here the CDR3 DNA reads TGTGCCAGCAGACCTGGGGGGGGCGACAATGAGCAGTTCTTC. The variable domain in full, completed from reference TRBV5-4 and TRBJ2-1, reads ETGVTQSPTHLIKTRGQQVTLRCSSQSGHNTVSWYQQALGQGPQFIFQYYREEENGRGNFPPRFSGLQFPNYSSELNVNALELDDSALYLCASRPGGGDNEQFFGPGTRLTVL.

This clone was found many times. The CDR3 coding sequence is TGTGCCAGCAGTGCATTGACAGGGGTGAACACTGAAGCTTTCTTT. Translation: CASSALTGVNTEAFF. The genes are TRBV6-1 and TRBJ1-1, with TRBD1 matching over 8 bases. The CDR3 runs 15 residues. The germline CDR1 and CDR2 sequences are MNHNS and SASEGT. The V segment lost 4 bases and the J segment 0 bases; nucleotides outside the gene matches: 4.

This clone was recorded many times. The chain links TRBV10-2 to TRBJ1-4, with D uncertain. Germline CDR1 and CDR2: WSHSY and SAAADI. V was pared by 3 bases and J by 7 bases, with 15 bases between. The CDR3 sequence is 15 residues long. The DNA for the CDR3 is TGCGCCAGCAGTGAAGCTGGCGGAGAGGGTGAAAAACTGTTTTTT. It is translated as CASSEAGGEGEKLFF.

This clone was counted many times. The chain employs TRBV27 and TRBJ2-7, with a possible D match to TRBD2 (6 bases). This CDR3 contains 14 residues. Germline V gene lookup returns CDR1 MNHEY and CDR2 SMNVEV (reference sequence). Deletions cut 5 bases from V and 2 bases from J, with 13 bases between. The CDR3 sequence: CASSPGRGTYEQYF. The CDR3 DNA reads TGTGCCAGCAGTCCCGGGCGGGGAACCTACGAGCAGTACTTC.

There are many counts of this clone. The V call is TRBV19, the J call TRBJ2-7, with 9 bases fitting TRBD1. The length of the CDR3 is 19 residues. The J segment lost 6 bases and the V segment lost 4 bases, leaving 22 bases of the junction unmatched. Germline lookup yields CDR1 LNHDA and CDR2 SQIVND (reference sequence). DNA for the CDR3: TGTGCCAGTAGTAAATTACCGGGACAGGGTTTAGGGCTCCGAGGCGAGCAGTACTTC. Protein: CASSKLPGQGLGLRGEQYF. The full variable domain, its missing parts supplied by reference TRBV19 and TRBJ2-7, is DGGITQSPKYLFRKEGQNVTLSCEQNLNHDAMYWYRQDPGQGLRLIYYSQIVNDFQKGDIAEGYSVSREKKESFPLTVTSAQKNPTAFYLCASSKLPGQGLGLRGEQYFGPGTRLTVT.

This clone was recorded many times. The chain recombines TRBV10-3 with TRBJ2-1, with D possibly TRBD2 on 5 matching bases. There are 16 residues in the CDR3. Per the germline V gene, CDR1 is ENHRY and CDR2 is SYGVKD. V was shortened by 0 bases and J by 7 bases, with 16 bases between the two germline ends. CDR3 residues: CAISESGPWAGNEQFF. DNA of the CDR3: TGTGCCATCAGTGAGTCCGGCCCCTGGGCGGGTAATGAGCAGTTCTTC.

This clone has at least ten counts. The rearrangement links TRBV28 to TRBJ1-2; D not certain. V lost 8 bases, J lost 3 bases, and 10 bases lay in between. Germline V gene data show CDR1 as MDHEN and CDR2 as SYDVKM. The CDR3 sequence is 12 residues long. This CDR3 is CASFRGDYGYTF. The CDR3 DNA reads TGTGCCAGCTTTCGGGGAGACTATGGCTACACCTTC.

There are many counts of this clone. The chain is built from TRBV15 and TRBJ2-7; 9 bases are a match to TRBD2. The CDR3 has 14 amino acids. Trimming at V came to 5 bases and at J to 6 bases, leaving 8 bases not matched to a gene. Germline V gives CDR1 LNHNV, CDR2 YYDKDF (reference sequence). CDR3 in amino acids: CATSDEREVSEQYF. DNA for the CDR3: TGTGCCACCAGCGATGAGCGGGAGGTATCCGAGCAGTACTTC.

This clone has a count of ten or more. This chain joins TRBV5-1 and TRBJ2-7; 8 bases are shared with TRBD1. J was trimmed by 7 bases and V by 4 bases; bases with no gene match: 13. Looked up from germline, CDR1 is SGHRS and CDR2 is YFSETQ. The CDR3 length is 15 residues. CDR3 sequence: CASSRDRGGTREQYF. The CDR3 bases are TGCGCCAGCAGCCGAGACAGGGGTGGTACTCGGGAGCAGTACTTC. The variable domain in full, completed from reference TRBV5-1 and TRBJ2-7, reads KAGVTQTPRYLIKTRGQQVTLSCSPISGHRSVSWYQQTPGQGLQFLFEYFSETQRNKGNFPGRFSGRQFSNSRSEMNVSTLELGDSALYLCASSRDRGGTREQYFGPGTRLTVT.

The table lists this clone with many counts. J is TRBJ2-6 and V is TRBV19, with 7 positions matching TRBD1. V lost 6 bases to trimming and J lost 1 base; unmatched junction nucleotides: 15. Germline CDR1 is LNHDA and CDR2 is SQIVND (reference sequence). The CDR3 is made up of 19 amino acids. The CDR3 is CASSHHPTGSTSGANVLTF. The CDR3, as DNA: TGTGCCAGTAGCCATCACCCGACAGGGTCGACGTCTGGGGCCAACGTCCTGACTTTC.

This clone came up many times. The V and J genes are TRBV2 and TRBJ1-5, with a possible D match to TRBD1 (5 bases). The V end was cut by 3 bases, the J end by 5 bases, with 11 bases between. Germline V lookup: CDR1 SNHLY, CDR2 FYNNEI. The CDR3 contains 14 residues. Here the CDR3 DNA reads TGTGCCAGCAGTGAGTGGGCAGGGTATCAGCCCCAGCATTTT. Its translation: CASSEWAGYQPQHF.